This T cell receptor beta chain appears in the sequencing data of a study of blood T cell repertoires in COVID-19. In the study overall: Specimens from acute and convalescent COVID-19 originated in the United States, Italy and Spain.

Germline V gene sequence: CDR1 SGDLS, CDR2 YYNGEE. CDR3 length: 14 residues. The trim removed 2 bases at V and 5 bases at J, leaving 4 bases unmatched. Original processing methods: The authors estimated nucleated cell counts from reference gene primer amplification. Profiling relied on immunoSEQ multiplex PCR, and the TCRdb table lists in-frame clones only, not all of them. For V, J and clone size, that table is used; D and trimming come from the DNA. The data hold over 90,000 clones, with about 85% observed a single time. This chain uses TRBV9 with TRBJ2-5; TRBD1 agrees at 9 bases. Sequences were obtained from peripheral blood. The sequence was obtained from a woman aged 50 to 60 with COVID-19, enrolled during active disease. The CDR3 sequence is CASSVDRGRETQYF. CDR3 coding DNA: TGTGCCAGCAGCGTGGACAGGGGTAGGGAGACCCAGTACTTC.